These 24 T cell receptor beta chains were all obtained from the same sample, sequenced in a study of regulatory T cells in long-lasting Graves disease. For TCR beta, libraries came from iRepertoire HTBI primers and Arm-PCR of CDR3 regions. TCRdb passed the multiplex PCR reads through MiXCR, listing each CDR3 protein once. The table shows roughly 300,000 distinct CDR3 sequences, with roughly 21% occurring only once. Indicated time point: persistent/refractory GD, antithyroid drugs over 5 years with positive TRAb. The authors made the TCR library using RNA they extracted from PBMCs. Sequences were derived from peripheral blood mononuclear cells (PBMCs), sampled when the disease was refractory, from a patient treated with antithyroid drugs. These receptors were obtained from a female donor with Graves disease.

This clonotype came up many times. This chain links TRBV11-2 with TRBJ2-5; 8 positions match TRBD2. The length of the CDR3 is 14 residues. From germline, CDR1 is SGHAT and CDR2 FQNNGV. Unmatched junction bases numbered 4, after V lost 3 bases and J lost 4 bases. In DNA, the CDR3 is TGTGCCAGCAGCTTCCTCGCGGGAGGAGAGACCCAGTACTTC. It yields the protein CASSFLAGGETQYF.

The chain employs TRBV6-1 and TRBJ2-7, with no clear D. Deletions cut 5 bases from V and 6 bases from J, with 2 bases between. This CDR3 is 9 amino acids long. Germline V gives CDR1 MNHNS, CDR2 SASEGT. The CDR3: CASSREQYF. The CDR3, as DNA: TGTGCCAGCAGTCGCGAGCAGTACTTC.

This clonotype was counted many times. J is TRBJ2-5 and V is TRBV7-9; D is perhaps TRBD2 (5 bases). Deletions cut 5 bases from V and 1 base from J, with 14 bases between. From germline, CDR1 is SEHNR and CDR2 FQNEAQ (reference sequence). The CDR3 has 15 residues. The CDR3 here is CASSIPLDFQETQYF. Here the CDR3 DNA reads TGTGCCAGCAGCATCCCACTAGACTTCCAAGAGACCCAGTACTTC. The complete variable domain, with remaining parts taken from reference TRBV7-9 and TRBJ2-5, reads DTGVSQNPRHKITKRGQNVTFRCDPISEHNRLYWYRQTLGQGPEFLTYFQNEAQLEKSRLLSDRFSAERPKGSFSTLEIQRTEQGDSAMYLCASSIPLDFQETQYFGPGTRLLVL.

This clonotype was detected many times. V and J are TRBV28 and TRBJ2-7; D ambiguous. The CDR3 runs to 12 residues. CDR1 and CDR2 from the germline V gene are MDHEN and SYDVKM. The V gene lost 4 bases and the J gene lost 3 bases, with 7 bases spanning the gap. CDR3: CASSWGFYEQYF. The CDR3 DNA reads TGTGCCAGCAGTTGGGGTTTCTACGAGCAGTACTTC.

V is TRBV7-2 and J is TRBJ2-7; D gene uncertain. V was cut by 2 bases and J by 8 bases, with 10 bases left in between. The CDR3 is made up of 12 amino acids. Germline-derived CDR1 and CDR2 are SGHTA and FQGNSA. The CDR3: CASSLLGLQQYF. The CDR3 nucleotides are TGTGCCAGCAGCTTACTCGGGTTACAGCAGTACTTC.

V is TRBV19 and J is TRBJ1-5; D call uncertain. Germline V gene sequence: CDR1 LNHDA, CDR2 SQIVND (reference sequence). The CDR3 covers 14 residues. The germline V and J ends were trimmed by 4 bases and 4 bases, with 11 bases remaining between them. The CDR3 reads CASSTLRGNQPQHF. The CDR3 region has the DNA TGTGCCAGTAGTACCCTCAGAGGGAATCAGCCCCAGCATTTT.

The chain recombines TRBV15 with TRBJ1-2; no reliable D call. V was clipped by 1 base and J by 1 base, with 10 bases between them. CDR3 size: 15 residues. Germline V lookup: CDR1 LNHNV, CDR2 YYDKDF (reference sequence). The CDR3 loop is CATSRVNTFNYGYTF. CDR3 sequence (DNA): TGTGCCACCAGCAGAGTGAACACCTTTAACTATGGCTACACCTTC. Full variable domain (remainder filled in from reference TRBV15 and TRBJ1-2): DAMVIQNPRYQVTQFGKPVTLSCSQTLNHNVMYWYQQKSSQAPKLLFHYYDKDFNNEADTPDNFQSRRPNTSFCFLDIRSPGLGDTAMYLCATSRVNTFNYGYTFGSGTRLTVV.

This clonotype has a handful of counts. In nucleotides, the CDR3 is TGTGCCAGCAGCCATAACAACAGGGAAGGTCAGCCCCAGCATTTT. Protein sequence: CASSHNNREGQPQHF. The rearrangement uses TRBV16 and TRBJ1-5; possible D gene TRBD1, 6 bases. V shed 3 bases and J shed 6 bases, with 15 bases lying between them. Germline loops: CDR1 KGHSY, CDR2 FQNENV. The CDR3 loop spans 15 amino acids. Looking up the rest from reference TRBV16 and TRBJ1-5 gives the full variable domain: GEEVAQTPKHLVRGEGQKAKLYCAPIKGHSYVFWYQQVLKNEFKFLISFQNENVFDETGMPKERFSAKCLPNSPCSLEIQATKLEDSAVYFCASSHNNREGQPQHFGDGTRLSIL.

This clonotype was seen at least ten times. This CDR3 reads CASSLGTGQGAQHF. CDR3 DNA sequence: TGTGCCAGCAGCTTAGGGACGGGCCAGGGAGCCCAGCATTTT. The V call is TRBV11-2, the J call TRBJ1-5; D perhaps matches TRBD1 (5 bases). CDR1 is SGHAT and CDR2 is FQNNGV in the germline V gene. The CDR3 has 14 residues. V was clipped by 1 base and J by 11 bases, with 15 bases between them.

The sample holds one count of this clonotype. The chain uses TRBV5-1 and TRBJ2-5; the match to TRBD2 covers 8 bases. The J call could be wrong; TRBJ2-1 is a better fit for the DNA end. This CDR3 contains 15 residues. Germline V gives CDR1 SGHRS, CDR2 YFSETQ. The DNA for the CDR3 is TGCGCCAGCAGCTTGGAAGCGGGGGATTGGAATGAGCAGTTCTTC. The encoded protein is CASSLEAGDWNEQFF.

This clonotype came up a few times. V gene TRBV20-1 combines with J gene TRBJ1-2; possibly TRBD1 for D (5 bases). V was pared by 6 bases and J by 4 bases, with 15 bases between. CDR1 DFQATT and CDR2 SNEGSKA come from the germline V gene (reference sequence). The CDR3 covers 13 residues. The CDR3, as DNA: TGCAGTGCCCCCAGGGCAGGCCCCTATGGCTACACCTTC. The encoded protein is CSAPRAGPYGYTF.

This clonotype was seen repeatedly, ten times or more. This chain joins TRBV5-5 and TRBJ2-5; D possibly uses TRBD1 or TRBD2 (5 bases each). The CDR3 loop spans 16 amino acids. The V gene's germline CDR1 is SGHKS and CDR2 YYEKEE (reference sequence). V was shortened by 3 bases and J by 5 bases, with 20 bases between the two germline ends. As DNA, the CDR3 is TGTGCCAGCAGCTCAACCCTGACGAGGGGAGTTGAGACCCAGTACTTC. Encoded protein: CASSSTLTRGVETQYF.

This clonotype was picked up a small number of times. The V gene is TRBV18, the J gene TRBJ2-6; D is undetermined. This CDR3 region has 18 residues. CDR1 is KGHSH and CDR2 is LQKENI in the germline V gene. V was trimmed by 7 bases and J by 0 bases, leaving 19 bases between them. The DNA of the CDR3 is TGTGCCAGCTTCACCGGTAAAACACCATCCTCTGGGGCCAACGTCCTGACTTTC. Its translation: CASFTGKTPSSGANVLTF.

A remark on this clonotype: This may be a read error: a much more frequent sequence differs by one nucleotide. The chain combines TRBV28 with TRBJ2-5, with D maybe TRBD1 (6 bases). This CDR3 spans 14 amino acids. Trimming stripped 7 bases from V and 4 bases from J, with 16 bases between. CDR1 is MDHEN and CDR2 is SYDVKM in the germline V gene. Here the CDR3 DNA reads TGTGCCAGCAATACAGGGTGGCACCGAGAGACCCAGTACTTC. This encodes CASNTGWHRETQYF. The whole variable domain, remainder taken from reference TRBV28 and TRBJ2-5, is DVKVTQSSRYLVKRTGEKVFLECVQDMDHENMFWYRQDPGLGLRLIYFSYDVKMKEKGDIPEGYSVSREKKERFSLILESASTNQTSMYLCASNTGWHRETQYFGPGTRLLVL.

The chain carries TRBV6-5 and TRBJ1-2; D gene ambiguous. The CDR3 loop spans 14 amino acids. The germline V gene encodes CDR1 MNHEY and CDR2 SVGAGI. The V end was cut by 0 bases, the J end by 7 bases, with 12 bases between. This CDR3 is CASSYSITPSGYTF. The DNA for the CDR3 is TGTGCCAGCAGTTACTCCATAACCCCTTCTGGCTACACCTTC.

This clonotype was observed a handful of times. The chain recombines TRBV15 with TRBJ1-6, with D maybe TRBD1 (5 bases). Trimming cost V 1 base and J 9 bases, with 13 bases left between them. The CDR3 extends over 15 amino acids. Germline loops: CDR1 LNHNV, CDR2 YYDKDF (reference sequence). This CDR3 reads CATSRGGNGGSPLHF. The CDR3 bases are TGTGCCACCAGCAGAGGGGGGAATGGGGGTTCACCCCTCCACTTT.

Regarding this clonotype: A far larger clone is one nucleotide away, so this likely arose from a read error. The CDR3 loop is CTSSPIGMEGGEQYF. In DNA form, the CDR3 reads TGTACCAGCAGCCCTATCGGCATGGAGGGGGGCGAGCAGTACTTC. The V gene is TRBV28, the J gene TRBJ2-5; tentatively, D is TRBD1 or TRBD2 (6 bases each). The J call may be in error: the DNA end matches TRBJ2-7 better. The germline CDR1 and CDR2 sequences are MDHEN and SYDVKM. This CDR3 region has 15 residues.

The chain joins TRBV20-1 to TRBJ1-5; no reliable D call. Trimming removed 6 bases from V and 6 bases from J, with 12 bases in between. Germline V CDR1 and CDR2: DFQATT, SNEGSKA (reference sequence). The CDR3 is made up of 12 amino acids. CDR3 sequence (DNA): TGCAGTGCGGAGCAGGTTTCTCAGCCCCAGCATTTT. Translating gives CSAEQVSQPQHF.

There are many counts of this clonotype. The chain's CDR3 is CASSLGGFSYEQYF. CDR3 bases: TGTGCCAGCAGCTTGGGGGGATTCTCCTACGAGCAGTACTTC. V and J are TRBV7-2 and TRBJ2-7; a weak D match, TRBD2 (6 bases). Per the germline V gene, CDR1 is SGHTA and CDR2 is FQGNSA. CDR3 length: 14 residues. V dropped 3 bases and J dropped 0 bases, with 9 bases sitting between them.

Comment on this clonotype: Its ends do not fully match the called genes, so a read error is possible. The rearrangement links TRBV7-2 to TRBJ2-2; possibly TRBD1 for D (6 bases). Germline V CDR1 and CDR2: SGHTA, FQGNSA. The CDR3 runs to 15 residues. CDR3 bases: TGTGTCAGCAGCCCGGGACAATGGGACACCGGGGAGCTGTTTTTT. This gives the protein CVSSPGQWDTGELFF.

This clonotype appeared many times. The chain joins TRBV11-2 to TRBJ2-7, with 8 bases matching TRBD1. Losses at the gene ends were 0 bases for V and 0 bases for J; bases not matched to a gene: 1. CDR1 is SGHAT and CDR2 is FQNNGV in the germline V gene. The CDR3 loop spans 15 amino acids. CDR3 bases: TGTGCCAGCAGCTTAGACGGACAGGGCTCCTACGAGCAGTACTTC. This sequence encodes CASSLDGQGSYEQYF.

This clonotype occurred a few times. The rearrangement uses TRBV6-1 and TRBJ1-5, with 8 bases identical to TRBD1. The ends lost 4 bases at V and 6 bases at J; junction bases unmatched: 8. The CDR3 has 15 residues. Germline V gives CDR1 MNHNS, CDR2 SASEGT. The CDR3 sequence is CASSGAGTGFQPQHF. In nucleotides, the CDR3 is TGTGCCAGCAGTGGGGCCGGGACAGGTTTTCAGCCCCAGCATTTT.

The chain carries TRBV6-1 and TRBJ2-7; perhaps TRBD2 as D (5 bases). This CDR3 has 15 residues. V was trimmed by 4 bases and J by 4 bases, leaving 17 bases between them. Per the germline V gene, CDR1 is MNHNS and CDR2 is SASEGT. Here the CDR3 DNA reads TGTGCCAGCAGTGCAAGCACTAGTGGTTGGTACGAGCAGTACTTC. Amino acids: CASSASTSGWYEQYF.

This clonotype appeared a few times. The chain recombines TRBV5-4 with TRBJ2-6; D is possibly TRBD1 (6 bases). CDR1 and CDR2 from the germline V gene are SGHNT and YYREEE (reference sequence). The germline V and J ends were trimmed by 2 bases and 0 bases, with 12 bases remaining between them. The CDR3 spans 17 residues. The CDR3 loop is CASSLGGRLSGANVLTF. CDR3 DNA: TGTGCCAGCAGCTTAGGGGGTCGTCTCTCTGGGGCCAACGTCCTGACTTTC.